The 24 T cell receptor beta chains presented below share a single source sample, sequenced in a study of blood T cell repertoires in COVID-19. Sequencing used immunoSEQ multiplex PCR; TCRdb keeps in-frame clones, though not all of them. The table records approximately 300,000 clones, 80% to 95% of them present only once. Sequenced input: peripheral blood. Source of these receptors: a woman younger than 45 with COVID-19, enrolled during active disease.

This chain uses TRBV10-2 with TRBJ1-6, with D maybe TRBD1 (5 bases). Trimming cost V 8 bases and J 6 bases, with 14 bases left between them. Germline CDR1 is WSHSY and CDR2 is SAAADI. This CDR3 contains 14 residues. CDR3 bases: TGCGCCAGCTCTTTCGACAGCATTAATTCACCCCTCCACTTT. It is translated as CASSFDSINSPLHF.

The chain uses TRBV9 and TRBJ2-2; 9 positions match TRBD2. V was clipped by 4 bases and J by 6 bases; unmatched bases: 7. The CDR3 totals 15 residues. Germline CDR1 and CDR2: SGDLS and YYNGEE. CDR3 protein: CASSPSTSGPGELFF. Here the CDR3 DNA reads TGTGCCAGCAGCCCCTCGACTAGCGGCCCCGGGGAGCTGTTTTTT.

The chain recombines TRBV28 with TRBJ2-7; 8 bases are shared with TRBD1. The CDR3 has 15 residues. Germline CDR1 MDHEN, CDR2 SYDVKM. The V gene end was trimmed by 5 bases and the J gene end by 7 bases; junction bases not matched to a gene: 13. The CDR3 DNA sequence: TGTGCCAGCAGTCCCCACAAGACAGGGGTCGAGGAGCAGTACTTC. This sequence encodes CASSPHKTGVEEQYF.

The genes are TRBV5-1 and TRBJ1-2; D gene unclear. The CDR3 sequence is 13 residues long. Germline V gene sequence: CDR1 SGHRS, CDR2 YFSETQ. Trimming removed 0 bases at V and 8 bases at J, with 11 bases between. The DNA of the CDR3 is TGCGCCAGCAGCTTGGCGGGTCCGGGGGGCTACACCTTC. Amino acids: CASSLAGPGGYTF.

The genes are TRBV15 and TRBJ1-5; D is undetermined. The CDR3 is made up of 16 amino acids. Trimming left V 3 bases short and J 0 bases short, with 12 bases between. CDR1 and CDR2 from the germline V gene are LNHNV and YYDKDF (reference sequence). The CDR3: CATSRSLEYSNQPQHF. The CDR3 DNA reads as TGTGCCACCAGCAGGTCCCTGGAGTATAGCAATCAGCCCCAGCATTTT.

CDR3: CASSSPTGTRSNQPQHF. The CDR3 nucleotides are TGTGCCAGCAGCTCCCCAACCGGGACAAGAAGCAATCAGCCCCAGCATTTT. The chain has TRBV7-8 and TRBJ1-5; D possibly corresponds to TRBD1 (6 bases). The germline V gene encodes CDR1 SGHVS and CDR2 FQNEAQ. The V and J ends lost 4 bases and 1 base respectively, with 17 bases between them. This CDR3 spans 17 amino acids.

V is TRBV28 and J is TRBJ1-2, with a tentative D call TRBD1 (6 bases). Germline CDR1 and CDR2: MDHEN and SYDVKM. CDR3 length equals 17 residues. The V end lost 5 bases, the J end lost 2 bases, and 21 bases lay between the germline ends. The CDR3 nucleotides read TGTGCCAGCAGTCAATCCGGTACAGGGAAACGGAACTATGGCTACACCTTC. Translation: CASSQSGTGKRNYGYTF.

The genes are TRBV11-2 and TRBJ2-2, with D perhaps TRBD2 (6 bases). CDR1 and CDR2 (germline): SGHAT, FQNNGV. The CDR3 runs to 15 residues. Deletions cut 5 bases from V and 4 bases from J, with 14 bases between. This chain's CDR3 is CASSRPLSGTGELFF. The CDR3 DNA reads as TGTGCCAGCAGCCGACCCCTTAGCGGCACCGGGGAGCTGTTTTTT.

This clone occurred once. This chain connects TRBV5-4 to TRBJ2-7, with TRBD1 matching 7 bases. In germline, CDR1 is SGHNT, CDR2 YYREEE (reference sequence). The CDR3 runs to 15 residues. V lost 3 bases, J lost 6 bases, and 12 bases stayed unmatched. The DNA of the CDR3 is TGTGCCAGCAGCTCATGGGGCGACAGGGAAACCGAGCAGTACTTC. Translated, it gives CASSSWGDRETEQYF.

In the case of this clone: Other nucleotide sequences from this sample produce the same CDR3. The chain has TRBV5-1 and TRBJ1-1, with 8 bases lining up with TRBD1. Germline-derived CDR1 and CDR2 are SGHRS and YFSETQ. The CDR3 sequence is 14 residues long. The trim removed 5 bases at V and 5 bases at J, leaving 8 bases unmatched. The CDR3 here is CASSLRGRGTEAFF. In DNA, the CDR3 is TGCGCCAGCAGTCTCAGGGGGCGAGGTACTGAAGCTTTCTTT.

CDR3 sequence reads: CASSQSRLAGYEQYF. CDR3 in DNA: TGTGCCAGCAGCCAATCTCGGCTAGCCGGGTACGAGCAGTACTTC. J is TRBJ2-7 and V is TRBV14; D may be TRBD2 (5 bases). Germline CDR1 SGHDN, CDR2 FVKESK. There are 15 residues in the CDR3. V lost 2 bases, J lost 4 bases, and 15 bases lay in between.

The chain couples TRBV7-9 to TRBJ1-3; D gene ambiguous. V was cut by 0 bases and J by 4 bases, with 10 bases left in between. Germline V gives CDR1 SEHNR, CDR2 FQNEAQ (reference sequence). This CDR3 region has 15 residues. CDR3 nucleotides: TGTGCCAGCAGCTTAGCGTCGACTCCCGGAAACACCATATATTTT. It encodes CASSLASTPGNTIYF.

This chain connects TRBV10-3 to TRBJ2-1, with D uncertain. The CDR3 is 11 residues long. V was trimmed by 8 bases and J by 8 bases, leaving 10 bases between them. The germline V gene has CDR1 ENHRY and CDR2 SYGVKD. CDR3 nucleotides: TGTGCCATCGGTCTCGGAGATGAGCAGTTCTTC. Its translation: CAIGLGDEQFF.

Only a few counts were recorded for this clone. The V call is TRBV10-1, the J call TRBJ2-1; 7 bases are a match to TRBD2. The CDR3 spans 16 residues. The germline V gene encodes CDR1 WNHNN and CDR2 SYGVQD (reference sequence). V shed 0 bases, J shed 4 bases, and the junction held 6 bases outside the gene matches. CDR3 DNA: TGCGCCAGCAGTGAGTCAAACCGCGGGAGTTACAATGAGCAGTTCTTC. Encoded protein: CASSESNRGSYNEQFF.

The chain uses TRBV27 and TRBJ2-5; 7 positions agree with TRBD2. V was pared by 3 bases and J by 0 bases, with 4 bases of the junction left unmatched. CDR3 length equals 15 residues. From germline, CDR1 is MNHEY and CDR2 SMNVEV (reference sequence). DNA of the CDR3: TGTGCCAGCAGTTTGACCCTAGCGGACCAAGAGACCCAGTACTTC. This translates into CASSLTLADQETQYF.

The CDR3 sequence: CASSLDQISYEQYF. The CDR3 DNA sequence: TGTGCCAGCAGCTTGGATCAGATCTCCTACGAGCAGTACTTC. The chain couples TRBV5-6 to TRBJ2-7, with D unclear. Trimming removed 0 bases from V and 0 bases from J, with 7 bases in between. CDR3 size: 14 residues. The germline V gene has CDR1 SGHDT and CDR2 YYEEEE.

The rearrangement links TRBV28 to TRBJ2-2; D uncertain. The V and J ends lost 5 bases and 5 bases respectively, with 6 bases between them. CDR3 length equals 12 residues. Germline V gives CDR1 MDHEN, CDR2 SYDVKM. DNA for the CDR3: TGTGCCAGCAGTCTATCTACCGGGGAGCTGTTTTTT. It is translated as CASSLSTGELFF.

The chain carries TRBV7-6 and TRBJ1-6; 7 bases align to TRBD1. This CDR3 contains 14 residues. The junction had 6 bases not matched to a gene; V was cut back by 4 bases and J by 9 bases. Germline V gene lookup returns CDR1 SGHVS and CDR2 FNYEAQ. The DNA for the CDR3 is TGTGCCAGCAGCTCTACAGGGGCTGGTTCACCCCTCCACTTT. Translated, it gives CASSSTGAGSPLHF.

The chain is built from TRBV27 and TRBJ2-7, with 7 positions matching TRBD1. The CDR3 runs to 14 residues. Germline CDR1 is MNHEY and CDR2 is SMNVEV (reference sequence). The J segment lost 6 bases and the V segment lost 2 bases, leaving 7 bases of the junction unmatched. The DNA for the CDR3 is TGTGCCAGCAGTTTAAAGGGGGCTCACCGCGAGCAGTACTTC. This translates into CASSLKGAHREQYF.

This chain connects TRBV28 to TRBJ1-6; 8 nucleotides match TRBD1. J lost 11 bases, V lost 6 bases, and 9 bases had no gene match. Germline assignment: CDR1 MDHEN and CDR2 SYDVKM. There are 14 residues in the CDR3. The CDR3 nucleotides are TGTGCCAGCAGGAATTCAGGGGGCAGACCACCCCTCCACTTT. Amino acids: CASRNSGGRPPLHF.

The rearrangement joins TRBV19 to TRBJ1-4; D is unclear. The CDR3 is made up of 14 amino acids. The germline CDR1 and CDR2 sequences are LNHDA and SQIVND (reference sequence). Trimming took off 7 bases at V and 3 bases at J, with 12 bases between the two ends. CDR3 nucleotide sequence: TGTGCCAGTAAAGTGTCTTCGGCTAATGAAAAACTGTTTTTT. This sequence encodes CASKVSSANEKLFF. Full variable domain (remainder filled in from reference TRBV19 and TRBJ1-4): DGGITQSPKYLFRKEGQNVTLSCEQNLNHDAMYWYRQDPGQGLRLIYYSQIVNDFQKGDIAEGYSVSREKKESFPLTVTSAQKNPTAFYLCASKVSSANEKLFFGSGTQLSVL.

The chain employs TRBV5-1 and TRBJ1-1; 10 bases match TRBD1. This CDR3 is built from 15 residues. Germline loops: CDR1 SGHRS, CDR2 YFSETQ. Losses at the gene ends were 0 bases for V and 1 base for J; bases not matched to a gene: 0. Here the CDR3 DNA reads TGCGCCAGCAGCTTGGGGGACAGGGGGAACACTGAAGCTTTCTTT. It yields the protein CASSLGDRGNTEAFF.

J is TRBJ1-6 and V is TRBV11-2, with TRBD1 as a possible D gene (5 bases). Germline V gives CDR1 SGHAT, CDR2 FQNNGV. The CDR3 covers 15 residues. Trimming removed 5 bases from V and 9 bases from J, with 17 bases in between. CDR3 sequence reads: CASSPRTAGGSPLHF. CDR3 sequence (DNA): TGTGCCAGCAGCCCGAGGACGGCCGGGGGTTCACCCCTCCACTTT.

The V and J genes are TRBV6-6 and TRBJ1-1; TRBD1 matches at 7 bases. The CDR3 covers 14 residues. In germline, CDR1 is MNHNY, CDR2 SVGAGI (reference sequence). J was trimmed by 1 base and V by 4 bases; bases with no gene match: 3. For the CDR3, the DNA is TGTGCCAGCAGTTCAGGGGGTGGGAACACTGAAGCTTTCTTT. Protein: CASSSGGGNTEAFF.